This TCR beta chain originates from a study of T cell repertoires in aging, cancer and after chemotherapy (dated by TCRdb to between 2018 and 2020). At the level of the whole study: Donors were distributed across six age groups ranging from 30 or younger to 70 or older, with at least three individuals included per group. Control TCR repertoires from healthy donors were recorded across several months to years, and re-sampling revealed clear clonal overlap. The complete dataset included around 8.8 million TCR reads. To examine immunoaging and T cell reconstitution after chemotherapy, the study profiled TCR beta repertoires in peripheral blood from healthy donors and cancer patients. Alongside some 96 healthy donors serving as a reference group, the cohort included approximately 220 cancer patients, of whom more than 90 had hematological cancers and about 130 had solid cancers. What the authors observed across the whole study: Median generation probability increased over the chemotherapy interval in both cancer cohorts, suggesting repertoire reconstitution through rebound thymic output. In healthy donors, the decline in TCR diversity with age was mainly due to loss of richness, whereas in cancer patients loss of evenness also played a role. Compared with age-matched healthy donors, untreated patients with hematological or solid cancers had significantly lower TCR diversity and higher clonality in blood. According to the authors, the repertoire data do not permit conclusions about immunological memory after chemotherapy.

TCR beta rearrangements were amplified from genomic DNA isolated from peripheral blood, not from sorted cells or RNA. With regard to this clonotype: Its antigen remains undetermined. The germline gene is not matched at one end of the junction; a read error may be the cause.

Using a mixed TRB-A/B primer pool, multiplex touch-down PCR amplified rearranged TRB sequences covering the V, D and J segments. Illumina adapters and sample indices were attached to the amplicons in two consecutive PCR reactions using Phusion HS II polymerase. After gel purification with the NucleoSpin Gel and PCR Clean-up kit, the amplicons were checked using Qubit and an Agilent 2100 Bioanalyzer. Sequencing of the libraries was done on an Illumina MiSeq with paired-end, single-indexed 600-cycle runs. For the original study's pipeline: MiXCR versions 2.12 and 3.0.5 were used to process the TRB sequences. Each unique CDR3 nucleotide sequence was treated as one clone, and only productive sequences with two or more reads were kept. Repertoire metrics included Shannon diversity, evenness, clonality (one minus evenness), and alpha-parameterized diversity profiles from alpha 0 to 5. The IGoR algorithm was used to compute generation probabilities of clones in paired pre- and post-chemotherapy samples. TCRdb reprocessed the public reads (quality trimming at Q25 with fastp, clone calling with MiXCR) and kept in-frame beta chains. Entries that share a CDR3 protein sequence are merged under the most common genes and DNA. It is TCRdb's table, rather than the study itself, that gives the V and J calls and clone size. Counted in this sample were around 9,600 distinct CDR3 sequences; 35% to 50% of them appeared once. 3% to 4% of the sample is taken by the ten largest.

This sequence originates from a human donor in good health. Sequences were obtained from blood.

DNA sequence: TGTGCCACCAGCAGAGATAGGGTGAACTCTGAAGCTTTCTTT. Its protein is CATSRDRVNSEAFF. The rearrangement joined TRBV15 to TRBJ1-1, with no confidently assigned D gene. The germline V gene (reference sequence) yields LNHNV for CDR1 and YYDKDF for CDR2. The CDR3 measures 14 amino acids from cysteine to phenylalanine. CDR3 DNA only is kept here, 42 bases in frame from base 1.